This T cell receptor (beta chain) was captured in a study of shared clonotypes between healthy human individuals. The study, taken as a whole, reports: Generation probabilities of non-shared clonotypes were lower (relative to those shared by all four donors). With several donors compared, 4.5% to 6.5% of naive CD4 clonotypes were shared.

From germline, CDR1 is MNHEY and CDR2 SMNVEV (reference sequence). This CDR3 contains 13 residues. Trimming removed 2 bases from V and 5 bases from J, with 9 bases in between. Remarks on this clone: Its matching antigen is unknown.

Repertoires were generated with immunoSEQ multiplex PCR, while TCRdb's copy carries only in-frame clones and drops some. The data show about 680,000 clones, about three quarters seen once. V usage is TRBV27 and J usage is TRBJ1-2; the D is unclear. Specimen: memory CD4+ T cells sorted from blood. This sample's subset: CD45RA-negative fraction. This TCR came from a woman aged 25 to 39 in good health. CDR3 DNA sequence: TGTGCCAGCAGTTTACGGGGTTATTATGGCTACACCTTC. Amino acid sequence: CASSLRGYYGYTF.